These 8 T cell receptor beta chains were all obtained from the same sample, sequenced in a study of T cell repertoires in cytomegalovirus infection. Antigens for these TCRs are unknown. TCRdb redid the calling of the reads with MiXCR, one entry per CDR3 protein. The sample contains around 500,000 distinct CDR3 sequences, approximately 40% of which appear only once. Sequenced material: cultured PBMCs, taken from culture after CMV antigen stimulation. These receptors were taken from a human donor in good health (CMV status not recorded). Some clones in this sample may be carry-over from other donors' samples.

This rearrangement joins TRBV4-1 to TRBJ2-5; 9 bases are shared with TRBD1. In germline, CDR1 is MGHRA, CDR2 YSYEKL. There are 15 residues in the CDR3. V dropped 4 bases and J dropped 2; count of bases not matched to a gene: 5. The CDR3: CASSRTGTGQETQYF. The CDR3 region has the DNA TGCGCCAGCAGCCGAACCGGGACAGGGCAAGAGACCCAGTACTTC.

This clonotype was observed a few times. The chain joins TRBV4-1 to TRBJ2-1; 12 nucleotides agree with TRBD2. Germline V lookup: CDR1 MGHRA, CDR2 YSYEKL. The CDR3 is 14 amino acids. Germline trimming cut 1 base from V and 8 bases from J; bases unmatched to any gene: 0. CDR3 sequence (DNA): TGCGCCAGCAGCCAAGGACTAGCGGGGGATGAGCAGTTCTTC. Translation gives CASSQGLAGDEQFF.

This clonotype was observed at least ten times. The gene calls are TRBV7-2 and TRBJ2-7; 7 bases are a match to TRBD2. After removal of 5 bases from V and 0 bases from J, the junction contained 10 bases not matched to a gene. This CDR3 is built from 16 residues. From germline, CDR1 is SGHTA and CDR2 FQGNSA. CDR3 protein: CASSPGGPKSSYEQYF. DNA for the CDR3: TGTGCCAGCAGCCCGGGGGGACCGAAAAGCTCCTACGAGCAGTACTTC.

This clonotype was found once. The chain links TRBV7-2 to TRBJ2-1; D is unclear. The CDR3 has 13 residues. V was trimmed by 3 bases and J by 2 bases, leaving 5 bases between them. Germline V gives CDR1 SGHTA, CDR2 FQGNSA. The CDR3 DNA sequence: TGTGCCAGCAGCTTCAGCACCTACAATGAGCAGTTCTTC. Protein: CASSFSTYNEQFF.

The chain couples TRBV27 to TRBJ1-1; D unclear. Germline V lookup: CDR1 MNHEY, CDR2 SMNVEV (reference sequence). The CDR3 has 16 residues. V lost 3 bases, J lost 0 bases, and 14 bases lay in between. CDR3 coding DNA: TGTGCCAGCAGTTTGATTGGCGTCACCATGAACACTGAAGCTTTCTTT. Its translation: CASSLIGVTMNTEAFF.

The chain uses TRBV6-2 or TRBV6-3 and TRBJ2-7; D gene ambiguous. Germline V gives CDR1 MNHEY, CDR2 SVGEGT. There are 14 residues in the CDR3. Deletions cut 0 bases from V and 6 bases from J, with 12 bases between. CDR3 sequence reads: CASSYSAGLSEQYF. In DNA form, the CDR3 reads TGTGCCAGCAGTTACTCGGCAGGTCTGAGCGAGCAGTACTTC.

The J gene is TRBJ2-7, the V gene TRBV5-6; no clear D gene. CDR1 is SGHDT, CDR2 YYEEEE, per germline. The CDR3 length is 13 residues. The V end was cut by 3 bases, the J end by 3 bases, with 10 bases between. The CDR3 region is CASSSGSYYEQYF. The CDR3 DNA reads as TGTGCCAGCAGCTCCGGGTCCTACTACGAGCAGTACTTC.

The rearrangement links TRBV2 to TRBJ2-5; the D gene is possibly TRBD2 (8 bases). Trimming removed 5 bases at V and 1 base at J, with 17 bases between. This CDR3 has 16 residues. Germline V gene sequence: CDR1 SNHLY, CDR2 FYNNEI. CDR3 in amino acids: CASSQGVAGSQETQYF. CDR3 nucleotide sequence: TGTGCCAGCAGTCAGGGGGTAGCGGGGAGCCAAGAGACCCAGTACTTC.